This TCR beta chain came from a study of blood T cell repertoires in COVID-19. Overall study: From T cells, B-cell-depleted T cells, or PBMCs came the material, which was cDNA or gDNA.

In the study's own analysis: It was from reference gene primer amplification that nucleated cell counts were estimated. The data were produced by immunoSEQ multiplex PCR, yet TCRdb's version contains in-frame clones alone and is incomplete. Clone size and the V and J calls come from that table; the DNA yielded D and trimming. The sample holds around 320,000 clones, just under 90% seen once. Trimming removed 6 bases from V and 4 bases from J; junction bases left unmatched: 7. The CDR3 runs to 16 residues. CDR1 is MNHEY and CDR2 is SMNVEV in the germline V gene (reference sequence). The rearrangement joins TRBV27 to TRBJ2-1; 12 bases align to TRBD2. The sequence was collected from a woman aged 30 to 39 with COVID-19, enrolled during active disease. The sample taken for sequencing was peripheral blood. The CDR3 DNA follows: TGTGCCAGCAGACTCCCTACTAGCGGGGGGTACAATGAGCAGTTCTTC. It is translated as CASRLPTSGGYNEQFF.